The 21 T cell receptor beta chains presented below share a single source sample, sequenced in a study of blood T cell repertoires in COVID-19. Data came from immunoSEQ multiplex PCR; TCRdb stores just in-frame clones and leaves some out. The top ten hold about 2% of the sample, which has about 480,000 clones, roughly 88% seen once. The sample consisted of PBMCs or T cells enriched from blood (not recorded which). Every receptor here comes from a woman aged 40 to 50 who had recovered from COVID-19.

V and J are TRBV9 and TRBJ2-2; 12 nucleotides agree with TRBD1. Germline CDR1 and CDR2: SGDLS and YYNGEE. The CDR3 contains 15 residues. Losses at the gene ends were 6 bases for V and 9 bases for J; bases not matched to a gene: 9. The CDR3 DNA reads as TGTGCCAGCACCCGCGCCGGGACAGGGGGCAGGGAGCTGTTTTTT. Its protein is CASTRAGTGGRELFF.

The chain recombines TRBV29-1 with TRBJ2-7; 7 bases are shared with TRBD1. The CDR3 has 13 amino acids. J lost 2 bases, V lost 6 bases, and 7 bases had no gene match. Germline V gene lookup returns CDR1 SQVTM and CDR2 ANQGSEA. This CDR3 reads CSVGRTGAYEQYF. Here the CDR3 DNA reads TGCAGCGTGGGACGGACAGGCGCCTACGAGCAGTACTTC.

The chain links TRBV5-4 to TRBJ2-5; no clear D. V was clipped by 0 bases and J by 0 bases, with 15 bases between them. Germline CDR1 SGHNT, CDR2 YYREEE (reference sequence). CDR3 length: 17 amino acids. DNA of the CDR3: TGTGCCAGCAGCTTGGGGCATATGGGCCTGTACCAAGAGACCCAGTACTTC. It translates to CASSLGHMGLYQETQYF.

This clone was seen once. The chain joins TRBV6-6 to TRBJ2-1, with D perhaps TRBD2 (6 bases). Trimming left V 10 bases short and J 7 bases short, with 20 bases between. CDR3 length equals 14 residues. Germline values: CDR1 MNHNY, CDR2 SVGAGI (reference sequence). CDR3 region: CATEWTTQGNEQFF. The CDR3 DNA is TGTGCCACCGAGTGGACTACCCAAGGGAATGAGCAGTTCTTC.

The J gene is TRBJ2-3, the V gene TRBV24-1; D not certain. This CDR3 is 15 amino acids long. Between the trimmed V and J ends, which lost 1 base and 0 bases, there was a span of 7 bases. The germline V gene encodes CDR1 KGHDR and CDR2 SFDVKD. For the CDR3, the DNA is TGTGCCACCAGTGATTTTGGTACTAGCACAGATACGCAGTATTTT. Translated: CATSDFGTSTDTQYF.

This rearrangement joins TRBV6-5 to TRBJ2-7; D perhaps matches TRBD2 (6 bases). The CDR3 covers 14 residues. Trimming removed 10 bases from V and 0 bases from J, with 16 bases in between. CDR1 and CDR2 from the germline V gene are MNHEY and SVGAGI. CDR3 bases: TGTGCCACCAAGAGGGACTTCAGCTCCTACGAGCAGTACTTC. It is translated as CATKRDFSSYEQYF.

This rearrangement joins TRBV24-1 to TRBJ1-2, with 8 bases lining up with TRBD1. V shed 2 bases and J 1 base; nucleotides not matched to a gene: 5. The V gene's germline CDR1 is KGHDR and CDR2 SFDVKD. The CDR3 is 16 residues long. The CDR3 protein is CATSDSDREINYGYTF. The CDR3 nucleotides read TGTGCCACCAGTGATTCGGACAGGGAAATTAACTATGGCTACACCTTC.

This chain uses TRBV7-9 with TRBJ2-1; 9 bases are shared with TRBD1. J gave up 2 bases and V 4 bases, and 6 bases lay outside the gene matches. The CDR3 spans 16 residues. The germline V gene encodes CDR1 SEHNR and CDR2 FQNEAQ (reference sequence). The CDR3 DNA sequence: TGTGCCAGCAGCTCAACGGACAGGGGCGCCTACAATGAGCAGTTCTTC. Its translation is CASSSTDRGAYNEQFF. Combining the CDR3 with reference TRBV7-9 and TRBJ2-1 gives the whole variable domain DTGVSQNPRHKITKRGQNVTFRCDPISEHNRLYWYRQTLGQGPEFLTYFQNEAQLEKSRLLSDRFSAERPKGSFSTLEIQRTEQGDSAMYLCASSSTDRGAYNEQFFGPGTRLTVL.

The rearrangement joins TRBV29-1 to TRBJ1-1; no reliable D call. Germline V gene sequence: CDR1 SQVTM, CDR2 ANQGSEA. V lost 5 bases and J 10 bases, leaving 11 bases between the germline ends. The CDR3 covers 10 residues. The CDR3, as DNA: TGCAGCGTTCGCGAGGGAGGAGCTTTCTTT. Translating gives CSVREGGAFF.

The genes are TRBV6-2 or TRBV6-3 and TRBJ1-1, with 7 positions matching TRBD1. V dropped 6 bases and J dropped 5; count of bases not matched to a gene: 9. The germline gives CDR1 MNHEY, CDR2 SVGEGT. The CDR3 is 14 residues long. The CDR3 DNA reads TGTGCCAGCAGCATCTACAGGGGCGGAACTGAAGCTTTCTTT. This codes for CASSIYRGGTEAFF.

The chain is built from TRBV6-5 and TRBJ2-1; 10 bases are shared with TRBD1. J gave up 3 bases and V 0 bases, and 2 bases lay outside the gene matches. CDR3 length: 16 residues. From germline, CDR1 is MNHEY and CDR2 SVGAGI. The CDR3 DNA is TGTGCCAGCAGTTACTCGACAGGGGGCGGCTACAATGAGCAGTTCTTC. Amino acids: CASSYSTGGGYNEQFF.

The chain joins TRBV7-2 to TRBJ2-1; D is possibly TRBD2 (6 bases). This CDR3 has 15 residues. Germline V CDR1 and CDR2: SGHTA, FQGNSA. The V gene lost 8 bases and the J gene lost 4 bases, with 18 bases spanning the gap. The CDR3 is CASWRGGSVYNEQFF. The CDR3 bases are TGTGCCAGCTGGCGGGGTGGGAGCGTATACAATGAGCAGTTCTTC.

This clone has only a few counts. The J gene is TRBJ2-1, the V gene TRBV10-3; 7 bases map to TRBD1. The CDR3 runs 12 residues. Unmatched junction bases numbered 4, after V lost 10 bases and J lost 4 bases. The germline V gene has CDR1 ENHRY and CDR2 SYGVKD. The CDR3: CATRDRYNEQFF. The CDR3, as DNA: TGTGCCACACGGGACAGATACAATGAGCAGTTCTTC.

The chain couples TRBV11-2 to TRBJ1-1; D might be TRBD1 (6 bases). CDR1 is SGHAT, CDR2 FQNNGV, per germline. This CDR3 has 14 residues. Trimming removed 2 bases at V and 5 bases at J, with 12 bases between. The CDR3: CASSLYRARTEAFF. CDR3 nucleotides: TGTGCCAGCAGCTTATACAGGGCACGGACTGAAGCTTTCTTT.

The rearrangement joins TRBV9 to TRBJ1-6; 9 nucleotides match TRBD1. V was pared by 3 bases and J by 6 bases, with 4 bases of the junction left unmatched. The germline V gene has CDR1 SGDLS and CDR2 YYNGEE. CDR3 length: 15 residues. The CDR3 DNA is TGTGCCAGCAGCGCTAGGACAGGGGCTAATTCACCCCTCCACTTT. This gives the protein CASSARTGANSPLHF.

The V and J genes are TRBV20-1 and TRBJ1-2; 7 nucleotides agree with TRBD1. Trimming at V came to 3 bases and at J to 12 bases, leaving 13 bases not matched to a gene. The CDR3 is 13 amino acids. Germline V lookup: CDR1 DFQATT, CDR2 SNEGSKA (reference sequence). DNA for the CDR3: TGCAGTGCTAGTTCCGTCGACAGGGAGGAAGACACCTTC. Its translation: CSASSVDREEDTF.

The genes are TRBV24-1 and TRBJ2-1, with TRBD2 matching over 10 bases. V shed 3 bases, J shed 7 bases, and the junction held 8 bases outside the gene matches. Germline CDR1 KGHDR, CDR2 SFDVKD. CDR3 length: 16 residues. The CDR3 loop is CATSDPKAGGPNEQFF. CDR3 bases: TGTGCCACCAGTGATCCGAAAGCGGGAGGGCCTAATGAGCAGTTCTTC.

The chain uses TRBV5-1 and TRBJ1-2; TRBD1 agrees at 12 bases. This CDR3 is 15 amino acids long. Trimming took 4 bases from V and 8 from J; bases not matched to a gene: 9. Germline loops: CDR1 SGHRS, CDR2 YFSETQ. The CDR3: CASSGTGQGAAGYTF. CDR3 DNA: TGCGCCAGCAGCGGAACGGGACAGGGGGCCGCCGGCTACACCTTC.

This clone showed up just a few times. A junction end diverges from the germline sequence, so it may reflect a read error. The gene calls are TRBV29-1 and TRBJ2-7; TRBD1 aligns across 8 bases. Germline-derived CDR1 and CDR2 are SQVTM and ANQGSEA. The CDR3 is 13 residues long. The CDR3 protein is CSVEGQGSTEQYF. CDR3 DNA: TGCAGCGTGGAAGGACAGGGTTCGACCGAGCAGTACTTC.

The chain uses TRBV19 and TRBJ1-2, with a possible D match to TRBD1 (5 bases). Trimming stripped 3 bases from V and 7 bases from J, with 15 bases between. Germline V lookup: CDR1 LNHDA, CDR2 SQIVND (reference sequence). This CDR3 has 14 residues. CDR3 sequence reads: CASSIGQIAAGYTF. In nucleotides, the CDR3 is TGTGCCAGTAGTATCGGACAAATCGCGGCTGGCTACACCTTC.

The genes are TRBV30 and TRBJ2-5; no definite D call. This CDR3 region has 12 residues. Germline V lookup: CDR1 GTSNPN, CDR2 SVGIG (reference sequence). Trimming left V 1 base short and J 1 base short, with 4 bases between. The CDR3 loop reads CAWSASQETQYF. The CDR3 DNA sequence: TGTGCCTGGAGTGCGTCCCAAGAGACCCAGTACTTC.